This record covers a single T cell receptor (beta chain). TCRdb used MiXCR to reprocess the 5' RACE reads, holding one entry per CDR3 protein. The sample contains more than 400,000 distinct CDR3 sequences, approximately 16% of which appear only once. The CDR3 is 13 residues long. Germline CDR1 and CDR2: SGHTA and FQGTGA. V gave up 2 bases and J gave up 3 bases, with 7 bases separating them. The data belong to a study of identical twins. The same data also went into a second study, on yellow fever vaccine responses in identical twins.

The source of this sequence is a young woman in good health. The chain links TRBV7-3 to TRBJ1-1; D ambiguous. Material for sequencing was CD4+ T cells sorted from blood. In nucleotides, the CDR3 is TGTGCCAGCAGCTTATCTTTTGACACTGAAGCTTTCTTT. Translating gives CASSLSFDTEAFF.